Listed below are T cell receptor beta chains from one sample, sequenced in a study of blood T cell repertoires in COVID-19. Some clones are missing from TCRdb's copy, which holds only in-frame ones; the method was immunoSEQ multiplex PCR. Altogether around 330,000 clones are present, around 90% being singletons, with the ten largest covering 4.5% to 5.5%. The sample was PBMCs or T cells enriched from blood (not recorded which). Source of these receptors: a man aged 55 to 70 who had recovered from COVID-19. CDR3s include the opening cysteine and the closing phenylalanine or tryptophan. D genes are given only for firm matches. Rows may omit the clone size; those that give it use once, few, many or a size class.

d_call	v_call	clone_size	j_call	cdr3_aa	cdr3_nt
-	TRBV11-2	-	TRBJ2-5	CASSPLETQYF	TGTGCCAGCAGCCCCCTGGAGACCCAGTACTTC
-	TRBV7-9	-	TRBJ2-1	CASSLISYNEQFF	TGTGCCAGCAGCTTAATTAGCTACAATGAGCAGTTCTTC
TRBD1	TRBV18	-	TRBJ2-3	CASERDRTDTQYF	TGTGCCAGCGAACGGGACAGAACAGATACGCAGTATTTT
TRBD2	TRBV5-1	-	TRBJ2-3	CASSLDASGSTDTQYF	TGCGCCAGCAGCTTGGATGCTAGCGGGAGCACAGATACGCAGTATTTT
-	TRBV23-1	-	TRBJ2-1	CASSQSEGSSYNEQFF	TGCGCCAGCAGTCAATCGGAGGGAAGCTCCTACAATGAGCAGTTCTTC
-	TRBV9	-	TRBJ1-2	CASSPGVVNGYGYTF	TGTGCCAGCAGCCCAGGCGTCGTTAACGGCTATGGCTACACCTTC
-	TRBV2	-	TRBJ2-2	CASSEQSASSNTGELFF	TGTGCCAGCAGTGAACAGTCGGCTAGCTCGAACACCGGGGAGCTGTTTTTT
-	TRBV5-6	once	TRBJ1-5	CASSPLEGQRGDNQPQHF	TGTGCCAGCAGCCCCCTTGAGGGGCAGCGGGGGGACAATCAGCCCCAGCATTTT
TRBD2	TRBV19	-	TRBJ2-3	CASSFQAGGTDTQYF	TGTGCCAGTAGCTTTCAAGCGGGGGGCACAGATACGCAGTATTTT
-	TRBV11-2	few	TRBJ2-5	CASSFGQQETQYF	TGTGCCAGCAGCTTTGGGCAGCAAGAGACCCAGTACTTC
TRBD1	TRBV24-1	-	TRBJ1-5	CATCIGQGCNQPQHF	TGTGCCACCTGTATTGGACAGGGGTGCAATCAGCCCCAGCATTTT
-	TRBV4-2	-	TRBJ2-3	CASSQGGISTDTQYF	TGTGCCAGCAGCCAAGGAGGGATTAGCACAGATACGCAGTATTTT
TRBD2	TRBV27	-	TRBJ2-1	CATGEGGLAGPPRGQFF	TGTGCCACCGGAGAGGGGGGACTAGCGGGACCTCCGCGGGGGCAGTTCTTC
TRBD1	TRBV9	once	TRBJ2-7	CASSPGQGLYEQYF	TGTGCCAGCAGCCCCGGACAGGGCCTCTACGAGCAGTACTTC
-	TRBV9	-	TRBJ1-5	CASSVLGLEGNQPQHF	TGTGCCAGCAGCGTATTGGGACTTGAGGGCAATCAGCCCCAGCATTTT
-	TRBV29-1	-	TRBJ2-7	CSVVPGGGYEQYF	TGCAGCGTTGTCCCAGGTGGGGGGTACGAGCAGTACTTC
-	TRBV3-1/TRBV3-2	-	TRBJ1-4	CASSQNRAVEEKLFF	TGTGCCAGCAGCCAAAACAGGGCTGTAGAGGAAAAACTGTTTTTT
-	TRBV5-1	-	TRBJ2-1	CASSLGRSSYNEQFF	TGCGCCAGCAGCTTGGGGCGGAGCTCCTACAATGAGCAGTTCTTC
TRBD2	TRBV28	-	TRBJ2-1	CATHGTKSYNEQFF	TGTGCCACCCACGGGACTAAATCTTACAATGAGCAGTTCTTC
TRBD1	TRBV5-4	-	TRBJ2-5	CASSPRIQGRETQYF	TGTGCCAGCAGCCCCAGAATACAGGGGCGAGAGACCCAGTACTTC
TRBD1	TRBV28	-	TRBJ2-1	CAWSPGDRANEQFF	TGTGCCTGGAGCCCAGGGGACAGGGCCAATGAGCAGTTCTTC
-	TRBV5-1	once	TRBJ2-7	CASSWTALSYEQYF	TGCGCCAGCAGCTGGACAGCATTATCCTACGAGCAGTACTTC
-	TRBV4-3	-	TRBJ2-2	CASSRRRANTGELFF	TGCGCCAGCAGCCGCCGCCGAGCGAACACCGGGGAGCTGTTTTTT
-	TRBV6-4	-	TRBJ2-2	CASRGQGNAGELFF	TGTGCCAGCAGGGGGCAGGGAAACGCCGGGGAGCTGTTTTTT
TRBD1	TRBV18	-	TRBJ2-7	CASSPSTGGVGEQYF	TGTGCCAGCTCACCGTCGACAGGGGGGGTTGGCGAGCAGTACTTC
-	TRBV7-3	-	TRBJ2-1	CASSRQPPSSYNEQFF	TGTGCCAGCAGCCGACAGCCTCCGAGCTCCTACAATGAGCAGTTCTTC
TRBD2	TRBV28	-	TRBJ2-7	CASSLPDSAGGSEQYF	TGTGCCAGCAGTTTACCGGACTCAGCGGGAGGCTCGGAGCAGTACTTC
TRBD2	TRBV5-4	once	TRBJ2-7	CASSPGLAQGEQYF	TGTGCCAGCAGCCCGGGACTAGCGCAGGGGGAGCAGTACTTC
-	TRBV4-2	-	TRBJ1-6	CASSQAVLGGNSPLHF	TGTGCCAGCAGCCAAGCCGTCTTGGGGGGGAATTCACCCCTCCACTTT
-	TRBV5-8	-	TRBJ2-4	CASSLFGQGQAKNIQYF	TGTGCCAGCAGCTTGTTTGGTCAGGGGCAAGCCAAAAACATTCAGTACTTC
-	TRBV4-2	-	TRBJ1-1	CASSQVIGGAGNTEAFF	TGTGCCAGCAGCCAGGTCATAGGGGGGGCCGGGAACACTGAAGCTTTCTTT
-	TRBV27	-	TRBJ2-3	CASSQRGSEVYLGENTQYF	TGTGCCAGCAGTCAACGGGGTTCTGAAGTTTACCTTGGAGAGAATACGCAGTATTTT
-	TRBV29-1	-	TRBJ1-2	CSVNAARVTNYGYTF	TGCAGCGTTAATGCGGCGAGGGTAACTAACTATGGCTACACCTTC
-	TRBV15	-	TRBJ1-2	CATSRDLGANYGYTF	TGTGCCACCAGCAGAGATTTGGGAGCTAACTATGGCTACACCTTC
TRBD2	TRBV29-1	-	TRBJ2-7	CSVGILRTSGVSYEQYF	TGCAGCGTTGGAATCCTTAGGACTAGCGGGGTATCCTACGAGCAGTACTTC
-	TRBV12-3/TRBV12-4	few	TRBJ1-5	CASSGQEHQPQHF	TGTGCCAGTTCGGGACAAGAGCATCAGCCCCAGCATTTT
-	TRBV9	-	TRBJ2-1	CASSAGTRSDEQFF	TGTGCCAGCAGCGCGGGAACCAGGTCCGATGAGCAGTTCTTC
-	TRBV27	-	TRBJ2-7	CASSGGVGRGSYEQYF	TGTGCCAGCAGTGGCGGCGTAGGCAGGGGCTCCTACGAGCAGTACTTC
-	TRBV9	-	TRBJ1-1	CASSVAGGWDTEAFF	TGTGCCAGCAGCGTAGCTGGGGGGTGGGACACTGAAGCTTTCTTT
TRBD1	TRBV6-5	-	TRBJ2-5	CASSYGQGARIETQYF	TGTGCCAGCAGTTACGGACAGGGGGCGAGAATAGAGACCCAGTACTTC
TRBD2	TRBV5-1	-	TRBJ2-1	CASSLDASGNLYNEQFF	TGCGCCAGCAGCTTGGATGCTAGCGGGAATTTATACAATGAGCAGTTCTTC